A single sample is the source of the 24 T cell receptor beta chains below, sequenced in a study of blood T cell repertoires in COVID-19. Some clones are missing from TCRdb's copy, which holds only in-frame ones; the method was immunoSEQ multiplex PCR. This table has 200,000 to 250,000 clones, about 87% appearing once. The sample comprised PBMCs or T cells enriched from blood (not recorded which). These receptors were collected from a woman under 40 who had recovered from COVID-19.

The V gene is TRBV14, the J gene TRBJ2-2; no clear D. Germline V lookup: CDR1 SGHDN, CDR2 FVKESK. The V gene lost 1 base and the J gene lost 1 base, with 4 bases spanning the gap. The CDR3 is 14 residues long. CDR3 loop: CASSQVRNTGELFF. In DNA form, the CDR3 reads TGTGCCAGCAGCCAAGTCCGGAACACCGGGGAGCTGTTTTTT.

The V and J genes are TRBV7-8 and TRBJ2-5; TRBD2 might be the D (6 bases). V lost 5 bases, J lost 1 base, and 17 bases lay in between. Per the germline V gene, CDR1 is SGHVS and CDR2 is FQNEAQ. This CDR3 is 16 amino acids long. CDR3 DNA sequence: TGTGCCAGCAGCCCTCAGACTAGGACTCTCCAAGAGACCCAGTACTTC. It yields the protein CASSPQTRTLQETQYF.

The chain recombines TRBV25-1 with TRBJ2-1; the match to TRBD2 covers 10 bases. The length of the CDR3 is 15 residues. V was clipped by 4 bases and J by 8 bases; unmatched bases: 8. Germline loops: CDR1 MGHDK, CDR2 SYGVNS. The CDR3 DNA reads TGTGCCAGCAGTGGTCTTAGCGGGGGGTTCTATGAGCAGTTCTTC. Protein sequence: CASSGLSGGFYEQFF.

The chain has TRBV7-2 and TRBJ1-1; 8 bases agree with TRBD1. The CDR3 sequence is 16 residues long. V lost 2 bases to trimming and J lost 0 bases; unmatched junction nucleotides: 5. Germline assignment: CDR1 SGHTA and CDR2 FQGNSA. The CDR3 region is CASSLNQGAMNTEAFF. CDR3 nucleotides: TGTGCCAGCAGCTTAAACCAGGGGGCTATGAACACTGAAGCTTTCTTT.

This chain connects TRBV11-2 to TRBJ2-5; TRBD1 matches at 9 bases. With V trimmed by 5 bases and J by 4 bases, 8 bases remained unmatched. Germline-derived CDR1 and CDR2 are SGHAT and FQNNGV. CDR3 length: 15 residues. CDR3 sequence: CASSPGQGRGETQYF. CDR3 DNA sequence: TGTGCCAGCAGCCCTGGACAGGGGAGAGGAGAGACCCAGTACTTC.

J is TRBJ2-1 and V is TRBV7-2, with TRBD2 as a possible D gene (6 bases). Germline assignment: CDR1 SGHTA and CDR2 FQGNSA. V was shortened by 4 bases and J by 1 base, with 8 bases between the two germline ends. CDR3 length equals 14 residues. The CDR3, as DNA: TGTGCCAGCAGCTCTAGCGTATCCTACAATGAGCAGTTCTTC. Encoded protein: CASSSSVSYNEQFF.

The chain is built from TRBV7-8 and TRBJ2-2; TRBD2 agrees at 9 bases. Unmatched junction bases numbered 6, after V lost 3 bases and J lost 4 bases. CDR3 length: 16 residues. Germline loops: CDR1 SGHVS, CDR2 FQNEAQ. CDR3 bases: TGTGCCAGCAGCTTGTTTCTAGCGGGGCCCACCGGGGAGCTGTTTTTT. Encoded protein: CASSLFLAGPTGELFF.

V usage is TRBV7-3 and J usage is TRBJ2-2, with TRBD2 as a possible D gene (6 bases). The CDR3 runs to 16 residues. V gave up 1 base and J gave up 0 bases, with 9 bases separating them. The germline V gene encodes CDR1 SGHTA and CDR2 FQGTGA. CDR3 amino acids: CASSLMGGTNTGELFF. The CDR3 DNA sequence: TGTGCCAGCAGCTTAATGGGGGGAACGAACACCGGGGAGCTGTTTTTT.

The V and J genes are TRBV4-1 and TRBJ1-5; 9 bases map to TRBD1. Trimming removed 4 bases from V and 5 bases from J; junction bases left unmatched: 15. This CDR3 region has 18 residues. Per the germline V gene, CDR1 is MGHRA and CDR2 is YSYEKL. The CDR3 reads CASSLGIIRDRVDQPQHF. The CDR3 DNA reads TGCGCCAGCAGCCTGGGAATTATCCGGGACAGGGTCGATCAGCCCCAGCATTTT.

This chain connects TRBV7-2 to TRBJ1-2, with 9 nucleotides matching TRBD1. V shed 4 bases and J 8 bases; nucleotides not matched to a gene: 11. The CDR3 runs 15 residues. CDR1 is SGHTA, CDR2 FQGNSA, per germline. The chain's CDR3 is CASSYTGTGTSGYTF. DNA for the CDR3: TGTGCCAGCAGCTATACCGGGACAGGGACCTCAGGCTACACCTTC.

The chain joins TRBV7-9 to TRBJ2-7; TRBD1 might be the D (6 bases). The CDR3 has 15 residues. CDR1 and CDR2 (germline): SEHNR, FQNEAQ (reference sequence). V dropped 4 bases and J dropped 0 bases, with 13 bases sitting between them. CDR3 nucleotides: TGTGCCAGCAGCTCCGGGACAAGAGTCTCCTACGAGCAGTACTTC. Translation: CASSSGTRVSYEQYF.

CDR3 amino acids: CASSLTGTRGEKLFF. The CDR3 bases are TGTGCCAGCAGCTTGACCGGGACAAGGGGTGAAAAACTGTTTTTT. The gene calls are TRBV11-2 and TRBJ1-4, with TRBD1 as a possible D gene (6 bases). V was shortened by 3 bases and J by 7 bases, with 15 bases between the two germline ends. CDR3 size: 15 residues. Germline V gene sequence: CDR1 SGHAT, CDR2 FQNNGV.

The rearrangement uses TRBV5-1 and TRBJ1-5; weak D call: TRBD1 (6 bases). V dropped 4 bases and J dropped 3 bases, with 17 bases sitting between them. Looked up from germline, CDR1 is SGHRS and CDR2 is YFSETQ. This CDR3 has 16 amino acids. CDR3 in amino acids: CASSPGPTGFNQPQHF. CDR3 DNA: TGCGCCAGCAGCCCAGGCCCAACAGGGTTCAATCAGCCCCAGCATTTT.

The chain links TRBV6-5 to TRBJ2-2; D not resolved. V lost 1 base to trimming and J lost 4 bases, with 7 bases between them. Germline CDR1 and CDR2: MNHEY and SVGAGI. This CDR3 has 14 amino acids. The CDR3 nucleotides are TGTGCCAGCAGTTACTATACAGTCACCGGGGAGCTGTTTTTT. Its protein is CASSYYTVTGELFF.

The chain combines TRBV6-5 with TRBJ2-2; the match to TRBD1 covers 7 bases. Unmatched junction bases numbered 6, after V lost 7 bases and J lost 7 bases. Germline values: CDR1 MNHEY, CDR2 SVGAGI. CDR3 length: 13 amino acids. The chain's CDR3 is CASTRGLIGELFF. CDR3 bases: TGTGCCAGCACAAGGGGGCTTATCGGGGAGCTGTTTTTT.

CDR3 in DNA: TGTGCCAGCAGTTACGATGACAGGAAAGCTTTCTTT. It yields the protein CASSYDDRKAFF. The chain couples TRBV6-5 to TRBJ1-1; TRBD1 might be the D (6 bases). In germline, CDR1 is MNHEY, CDR2 SVGAGI. This CDR3 is built from 12 residues. V lost 2 bases and J lost 9, with 10 bases in between.

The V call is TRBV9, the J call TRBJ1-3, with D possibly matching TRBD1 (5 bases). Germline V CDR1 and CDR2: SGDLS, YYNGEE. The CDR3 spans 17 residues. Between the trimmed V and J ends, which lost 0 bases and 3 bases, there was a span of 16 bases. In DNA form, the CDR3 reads TGTGCCAGCAGCGTAGATTTCGACGGGGGTAGTGGAAACACCATATATTTT. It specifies CASSVDFDGGSGNTIYF.

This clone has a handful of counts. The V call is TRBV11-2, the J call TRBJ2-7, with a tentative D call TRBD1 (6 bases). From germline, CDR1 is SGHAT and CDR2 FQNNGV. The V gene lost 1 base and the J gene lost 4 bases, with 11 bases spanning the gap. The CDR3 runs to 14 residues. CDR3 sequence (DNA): TGTGCCAGCAGCTTAGGGGACACTCCGTACGAGCAGTACTTC. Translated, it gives CASSLGDTPYEQYF. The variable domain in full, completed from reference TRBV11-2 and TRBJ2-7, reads EAGVAQSPRYKIIEKRQSVAFWCNPISGHATLYWYQQILGQGPKLLIQFQNNGVVDDSQLPKDRFSAERLKGVDSTLKIQPAKLEDSAVYLCASSLGDTPYEQYFGPGTRLTVT.

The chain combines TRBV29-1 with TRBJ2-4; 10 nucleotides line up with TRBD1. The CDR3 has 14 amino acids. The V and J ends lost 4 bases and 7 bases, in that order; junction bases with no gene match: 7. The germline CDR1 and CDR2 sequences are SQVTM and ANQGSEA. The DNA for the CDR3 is TGCAGCGTTGTTAAATTGGGACAGGGGAACATTCAGTACTTC. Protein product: CSVVKLGQGNIQYF.

The CDR3, as DNA: TGTGCCAGCAGCGCCCTCGGGACAGGGGGCAATGAGCAGTTCTTC. This translates into CASSALGTGGNEQFF. V usage is TRBV9 and J usage is TRBJ2-1, with TRBD1 identical over 11 bases. V was pared by 3 bases and J by 6 bases, with 5 bases of the junction left unmatched. The CDR3 sequence is 15 residues long. Germline V gives CDR1 SGDLS, CDR2 YYNGEE.

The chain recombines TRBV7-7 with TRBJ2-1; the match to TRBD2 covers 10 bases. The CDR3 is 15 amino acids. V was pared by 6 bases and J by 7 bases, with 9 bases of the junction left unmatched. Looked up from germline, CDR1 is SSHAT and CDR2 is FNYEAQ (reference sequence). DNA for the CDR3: TGTGCCAGCAGTCCCGCTAGCGGGGGATTAAATGAGCAGTTCTTC. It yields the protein CASSPASGGLNEQFF.

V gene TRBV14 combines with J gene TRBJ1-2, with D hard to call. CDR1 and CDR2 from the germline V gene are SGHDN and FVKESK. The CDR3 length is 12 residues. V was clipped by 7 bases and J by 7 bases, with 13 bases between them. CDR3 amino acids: CASKNWSSGYTF. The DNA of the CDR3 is TGTGCCAGCAAGAATTGGAGTTCTGGCTACACCTTC.

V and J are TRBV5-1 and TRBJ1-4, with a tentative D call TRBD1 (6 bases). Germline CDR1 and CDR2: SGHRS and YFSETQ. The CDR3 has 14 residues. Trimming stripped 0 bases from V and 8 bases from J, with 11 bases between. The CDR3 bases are TGCGCCAGCAGCTTGGGGGACAACTTCGAAAAACTGTTTTTT. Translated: CASSLGDNFEKLFF.

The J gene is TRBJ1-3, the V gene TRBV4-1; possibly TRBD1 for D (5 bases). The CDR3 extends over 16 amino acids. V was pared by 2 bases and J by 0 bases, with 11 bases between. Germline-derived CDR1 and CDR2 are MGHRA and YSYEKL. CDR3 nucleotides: TGCGCCAGCAGCCAAAGGTTAGACAGCTCTGGAAACACCATATATTTT. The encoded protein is CASSQRLDSSGNTIYF.